A single TCR beta chain is shown here with its context. Described treatment: about 20 received Ad26.COV2.S at low or high dose, single or two shots; roughly five received placebo; per-sample allocation not given. Sampling was done on day 63 after the first vaccine or placebo injection. This entry comes from a study of Ad26.COV2.S vaccination and SARS-CoV-2 variants. Background on the study: Ad26.COV2.S shots went into the muscle once or twice, 56 days apart.

From germline, CDR1 is SGHRS and CDR2 YFSETQ. Trimming removed 4 bases from V and 3 bases from J, with 19 bases in between. The CDR3 runs 16 residues. TCRdb's copy holds only in-frame clones and misses some; the assay was immunoSEQ multiplex PCR. The data hold 380,000 or so clones, with under 90% observed a single time. The sample here was peripheral blood, taken in a trial of Ad26.COV2.S vaccine versus placebo. The chain carries TRBV5-1 and TRBJ1-2; a possible D gene is TRBD1 (5 bases). This TCR was sampled from a person aged 18-65 years who received the Ad26.COV2.S COVID-19 vaccine or a placebo. This chain's CDR3 is CASSPLRGRSYYGYTF. For the CDR3, the DNA is TGCGCCAGCAGCCCCCTGAGGGGTCGTAGTTACTATGGCTACACCTTC.